A selection of T cell receptor beta chains follows, all from one sample in a study of spatial heterogeneity in lung cancer. TCRdb used MiXCR to reprocess the 5' RACE reads, holding one entry per CDR3 protein. The sample has about 17,000 distinct CDR3 sequences; about 18% are singletons. The material sequenced was PBMCs, taken at follow-up. The receptor set was obtained from a male donor with early-stage non-small cell lung cancer. CDR3s include the opening cysteine and the closing phenylalanine or tryptophan. A D gene is named only where the DNA matches it firmly. For some rows the clone size is stated as once, few or many, or as a class when expanded; others skip it.

TRBJ1-1,TRBV2,few,.,TGTGCCAGCAGTGAAATCAGTATGAACACTGAAGCTTTCTTT,CASSEISMNTEAFF
TRBJ2-7,TRBV7-1,.,TRBD1,TGTGCCAGCAGCTCTACAGGGGACCACGAGCAGTACTTC,CASSSTGDHEQYF
TRBJ1-3,TRBV6-6,medium-sized,TRBD1,TGTGCCAGCAGTTCGACAGGGGTATCTGGAAACACCATATATTTT,CASSSTGVSGNTIYF
TRBJ1-5,TRBV12-3/TRBV12-4,.,.,TGTGCCAGTCAACTGGACCGAAATCAGCCCCAGCATTTT,CASQLDRNQPQHF
TRBJ2-3,TRBV12-3/TRBV12-4,.,TRBD2,TGTGCCAGCAGTTTAGGTAGCGGGGGGGCGTTAACAGATACGCAGTATTTT,CASSLGSGGALTDTQYF
TRBJ2-2,TRBV29-1,many,.,TGCAGCGTTAGGGAGACCGGGGAGCTGTTTTTT,CSVRETGELFF
TRBJ2-5,TRBV6-5,.,TRBD2,TGTGCCAGCAGTTACTCGCGGGGGGGCGAGAAGACCCAGTACTTC,CASSYSRGGEKTQYF
TRBJ1-3,TRBV3-1,medium-sized,.,TGTGCCAGCAGCCTTAAGACCGCAGAGAGCTCTGGAAACACCATATATTTT,CASSLKTAESSGNTIYF
TRBJ1-4,TRBV24-1,.,.,TGTGCCACCAGTGATTCAGGGGAAACTAATGAAAAACTGTTTTTT,CATSDSGETNEKLFF
TRBJ1-2,TRBV11-2,.,.,TGTGCCAGCAGCTTAGCCCGGGGGAAAGGGTATGGCTACACCTTC,CASSLARGKGYGYTF
TRBJ2-1,TRBV4-1,.,TRBD1,TGCGCCAGCAGCCAAACAGGGGGGAGAGGCAGAATTCAGTGGGAGCAGTTCTTC,CASSQTGGRGRIQWEQFF
TRBJ2-7,TRBV20-1,.,TRBD1,TGCAGTGCCCTTGGGACAGGGGTTGGGGAGCAGTACTTC,CSALGTGVGEQYF
TRBJ2-1,TRBV20-1,few,TRBD2,TGCAGTGCGTCGCTAGCGGGGGGTACCGGGCGGAGCTCCTACAATGAGCAGTTCTTC,CSASLAGGTGRSSYNEQFF
TRBJ1-5,TRBV27,few,.,TGTGCCAGCAGTTTCTACAGCGGCAATCAGCCCCAGCATTTT,CASSFYSGNQPQHF
TRBJ1-1,TRBV19,many,TRBD1,TGTGCCAGCCGGGACAGGGCCTCCCTTAGAGCTTTCTTT,CASRDRASLRAFF
TRBJ2-1,TRBV7-2,medium-sized,TRBD1,TGTGCCAGCAGCCCGGGACAGGGTAGGTCGGGATCGGATGAGCAGTTCTTC,CASSPGQGRSGSDEQFF
TRBJ2-4,TRBV5-1,medium-sized,TRBD1,TGCGCCAGCAGCTTGGGAGCCGGAACGGACAGGACCTTAGCCAAAAACATTCAGTACTTC,CASSLGAGTDRTLAKNIQYF
TRBJ2-6,TRBV7-9,many,.,TGTGCCAGCAGCCCTATCGGGGGAAAGGCGTCTGGGGCCAACGTCCTGACTTTC,CASSPIGGKASGANVLTF
TRBJ2-5,TRBV6-2/TRBV6-3,few,TRBD2,TGTGCCAGCAGTTCTCAGCGGGGGGTCCAAGAGACCCAGTACTTC,CASSSQRGVQETQYF
TRBJ2-3,TRBV12-3/TRBV12-4,many,.,TGTGCCAGCACATGGGGGACAGATACGCAGTATTTT,CASTWGTDTQYF
TRBJ2-3,TRBV4-3,few,TRBD1,TGCGCCAGCAGCCAAGATTGGGGGCAGGGGGCAGCGGATACGCAGTATTTT,CASSQDWGQGAADTQYF
TRBJ2-7,TRBV30,few,.,TGTGCCTGGAGGCCCCGACAGTTCTACGAGCAGTACTTC,CAWRPRQFYEQYF
TRBJ1-1,TRBV5-4,many,TRBD1,TGTGCCAGCAGCAGAGGGGGCACCACTGAAGCTTTCTTT,CASSRGGTTEAFF
TRBJ2-5,TRBV6-2/TRBV6-3,few,.,TGTGCCACGATTTCAGGGTGGGAGACCCAGTACTTC,CATISGWETQYF
TRBJ2-2,TRBV27,medium-sized,.,TGTGCCAGCAACGGGGGGCTGGGCGGGGAGCTGTTTTTT,CASNGGLGGELFF
TRBJ2-7,TRBV6-5,.,.,TGTGCCAGCATGACACGGGGCAGTTACGAGCAGTACTTC,CASMTRGSYEQYF
TRBJ2-3,TRBV6-2/TRBV6-3,.,.,TGTGCCAGCAGAACCACAGATACGCAGTATTTT,CASRTTDTQYF
TRBJ2-5,TRBV7-2,.,.,TGTGCCAGCAGCTTCCAGGGGTCCCAAGAGACCCAGTACTTC,CASSFQGSQETQYF
TRBJ1-1,TRBV10-3,.,TRBD1,TGTGCCGGGGGACAGAGGGACACTGAAGCTTTCTTT,CAGGQRDTEAFF
TRBJ1-6,TRBV30,.,.,TGTGCCTGGATACCAGCAGGCCTTGATTCACCCCTCCACTTT,CAWIPAGLDSPLHF
TRBJ1-3,TRBV25-1,many,.,TGTGCCAGCAGTGAACCGGGGGCGCAAGGAAACACCATATATTTT,CASSEPGAQGNTIYF
TRBJ2-3,TRBV4-3,.,.,TGCGCCAGCAGCCAAGATATTGGAAGTGATACGCAGTATTTT,CASSQDIGSDTQYF
TRBJ2-3,TRBV10-2,few,TRBD2,TGCGCCAGCAGTGAGAGTAGCGGGGGGGCCACAGATACGCAGTATTTT,CASSESSGGATDTQYF
TRBJ2-2,TRBV6-2/TRBV6-3,few,TRBD2,TGTGCCAGCAGTTACGATCTAGCGGGGACCGGGGAGCTGTTTTTT,CASSYDLAGTGELFF
TRBJ2-3,TRBV7-2,medium-sized,.,TGTGCCAGCACGGACCCAGGGGCAGATACGCAGTATTTT,CASTDPGADTQYF
TRBJ2-3,TRBV24-1,few,.,TGTGCCACCAGTGATGAGGGAAGGAGGGGAGATACGCAGTATTTT,CATSDEGRRGDTQYF
TRBJ2-7,TRBV11-3,few,.,TGTGCCAGCAGCCTAGACAGGTTCTACGAGCAGTACTTC,CASSLDRFYEQYF
TRBJ2-5,TRBV7-2,.,TRBD1,TGTGCCAGCAGCTTTCGATCTACAGGGGGTGAGACCCAGTACTTC,CASSFRSTGGETQYF
TRBJ2-3,TRBV19,many,.,TGTGCCAGTAGGTCTGGGGATACGCAGTATTTT,CASRSGDTQYF
TRBJ2-3,TRBV5-1,many,TRBD1,TGCGCCAGCAGCTTCGGACAGGGTTCAGATACGCAGTATTTT,CASSFGQGSDTQYF